Below are 28 T cell receptor beta chains sequenced from a single sample in a study of vaccination and CD4 T cells after COVID-19. Noted treatment: roughly 11-day PBMC culture with coronavirus spike peptide pools or control peptides (ViraFEST assay). No antigen is known for these receptors. With the Oncomine TCR Beta short-read assay, DNA from cultured CD4+ T cells was sequenced. TCRdb independently ran MiXCR on the PCR reads; one entry per CDR3 protein. Among about 1,800 distinct CDR3 sequences listed, roughly 63% were seen once. The sample here was CD4+ T cells from blood, cultured in vitro, taken after SARS-CoV-2 vaccination. The receptors derive from a human donor who had recovered from COVID-19.

V is TRBV19 and J is TRBJ1-2, with unresolved D. This CDR3 is 14 amino acids long. Germline V gives CDR1 LNHDA, CDR2 SQIVND (reference sequence). Trimming took off 4 bases at V and 5 bases at J, with 14 bases between the two ends. In nucleotides, the CDR3 is TGTGCCAGTAGTAAAGGCAGCCTAGGGTATGGCTACACCTTC. Translated, it gives CASSKGSLGYGYTF.

This clonotype counts as medium-sized. The rearrangement uses TRBV20-1 and TRBJ2-3; D is possibly TRBD2 (5 bases). V was cut by 3 bases and J by 1 base, with 14 bases left in between. In germline, CDR1 is DFQATT, CDR2 SNEGSKA (reference sequence). CDR3 length: 15 amino acids. The CDR3 DNA follows: TGCAGTGCTAGCGGAATTTGGCGGGGCACAGATACGCAGTATTTT. Encoded protein: CSASGIWRGTDTQYF.

There are a few counts of this clonotype. The CDR3 region has the DNA TGTGCCAGCAGCTTAGATCGGGGGATGGGGGGCTACACCTTC. Protein: CASSLDRGMGGYTF. The genes are TRBV7-2 and TRBJ1-2; D perhaps matches TRBD1 (5 bases). V was cut by 1 base and J by 8 bases, with 14 bases left in between. The germline CDR1 and CDR2 sequences are SGHTA and FQGNSA. The CDR3 consists of 14 residues.

The gene calls are TRBV6-1 and TRBJ1-6, with D possibly matching TRBD1 (6 bases). Germline V gives CDR1 MNHNS, CDR2 SASEGT. The CDR3 loop spans 15 amino acids. Trimming removed 2 bases at V and 5 bases at J, with 10 bases between. CDR3 amino acids: CASSEQQGNNSPLHF. CDR3 in DNA: TGTGCCAGCAGTGAACAACAGGGAAATAATTCACCCCTCCACTTT.

This chain links TRBV7-8 with TRBJ1-1, with 7 bases lining up with TRBD1. Germline CDR1 SGHVS, CDR2 FQNEAQ. CDR3 length: 14 residues. Losses at the gene ends were 4 bases for V and 3 bases for J; bases not matched to a gene: 5. The CDR3 protein is CASSSDRADTEAFF. For the CDR3, the DNA is TGTGCCAGCAGCTCCGACAGGGCGGACACTGAAGCTTTCTTT.

The gene calls are TRBV20-1 and TRBJ1-1; the D gene is possibly TRBD1 (6 bases). Trimming took off 3 bases at V and 11 bases at J, with 13 bases between the two ends. The CDR3 is 11 amino acids. CDR1 DFQATT and CDR2 SNEGSKA come from the germline V gene (reference sequence). The DNA for the CDR3 is TGCAGTGCTAGTTCGTCGGGGGGCGCTTTCTTT. This codes for CSASSSGGAFF.

This clonotype occurred a few times. V gene TRBV6-2 or TRBV6-3 combines with J gene TRBJ1-1; TRBD1 might be the D (6 bases). Trimming removed 2 bases from V and 5 bases from J, with 18 bases in between. Germline CDR1 and CDR2: MNHEY and SVGEGT. CDR3 length equals 16 residues. CDR3 bases: TGTGCCAGCAGTTACCCCCCCACAGGGAGTCGGACTGAAGCTTTCTTT. It specifies CASSYPPTGSRTEAFF.

The rearrangement links TRBV7-9 to TRBJ1-1; 8 positions match TRBD1. CDR1 is SEHNR, CDR2 FQNEAQ, per germline (reference sequence). Losses at the gene ends were 2 bases for V and 3 bases for J; bases not matched to a gene: 11. CDR3 length: 17 residues. The CDR3 is CASSLIGRDRGYTEAFF. The CDR3 DNA reads as TGTGCCAGCAGCTTAATAGGCCGCGACAGGGGATACACTGAAGCTTTCTTT.

This rearrangement joins TRBV20-1 to TRBJ1-5; D gene uncertain. Germline V gives CDR1 DFQATT, CDR2 SNEGSKA (reference sequence). This CDR3 has 13 amino acids. V dropped 5 bases and J dropped 1 base, with 9 bases sitting between them. This CDR3 reads CSALPPSNQPQHF. The CDR3 DNA reads TGCAGTGCTTTACCCCCCAGCAATCAGCCCCAGCATTTT.

CDR3 coding DNA: TGCAGTGCTAGAGGGGGCCTTTATGGCTACACCTTC. This codes for CSARGGLYGYTF. V usage is TRBV20-1 and J usage is TRBJ1-2, with D possibly TRBD1 on 5 matching bases. Germline assignment: CDR1 DFQATT and CDR2 SNEGSKA (reference sequence). The V end lost 1 base, the J end lost 5 bases, and 8 bases lay between the germline ends. The length of the CDR3 is 12 residues.

This clonotype has just a few counts. A junction end diverges from the germline sequence, so it may reflect a read error. V usage is TRBV7-7 and J usage is TRBJ2-3; D uncertain. From germline, CDR1 is SSHAT and CDR2 FNYEAQ (reference sequence). The CDR3 sequence is 12 residues long. DNA for the CDR3: TGTGCTAGCAGCTTCCGGGCGGATTGGCAGTATTTT. It yields the protein CASSFRADWQYF.

The chain is built from TRBV7-8 and TRBJ1-1; D gene uncertain. V was pared by 5 bases and J by 0 bases, with 13 bases between. Germline CDR1 reads SGHVS; CDR2 reads FQNEAQ. This CDR3 has 15 residues. The DNA of the CDR3 is TGTGCCAGCAGCCCCAGGCCCTACATGAACACTGAAGCTTTCTTT. Protein: CASSPRPYMNTEAFF.

The chain links TRBV6-5 to TRBJ1-1; D gene ambiguous. The V gene's germline CDR1 is MNHEY and CDR2 SVGAGI. With 3 bases removed from V and 4 bases from J, the gap between germline ends came to 18 bases. The length of the CDR3 is 16 residues. CDR3 DNA: TGTGCCAGCAGTTATGGGGAAGCCCGATGGGGCACTGAAGCTTTCTTT. This sequence encodes CASSYGEARWGTEAFF.

This clonotype rates as large. The V call is TRBV20-1, the J call TRBJ2-5; TRBD2 is a possible D gene (5 bases). V was pared by 3 bases and J by 7 bases, with 15 bases between. Germline CDR1 reads DFQATT; CDR2 reads SNEGSKA (reference sequence). CDR3 size: 13 residues. CDR3 coding DNA: TGCAGTGCTAGCCTCGGGAACCTGGGGACCCAGTACTTC. Translation gives CSASLGNLGTQYF.

The chain couples TRBV20-1 to TRBJ1-1; D gene ambiguous. Trimming shortened V by 8 bases and J by 4 bases, and 20 bases separated the two germline ends. There are 14 residues in the CDR3. CDR1 DFQATT and CDR2 SNEGSKA come from the germline V gene (reference sequence). The CDR3 DNA follows: TGCAGTTCCTTTCTCCGCTTGTCCGGCACTGAAGCTTTCTTT. As protein: CSSFLRLSGTEAFF.

This clonotype counts as medium-sized. The V call is TRBV20-1, the J call TRBJ1-5; D uncertain. The CDR3 is 13 residues long. CDR1 DFQATT and CDR2 SNEGSKA come from the germline V gene (reference sequence). V shed 0 bases and J shed 5 bases, with 8 bases lying between them. CDR3 amino acids: CSAREGQDQPQHF. CDR3 DNA: TGCAGTGCTAGAGAAGGCCAAGATCAGCCCCAGCATTTT.

The chain has TRBV10-2 and TRBJ2-5, with a weak D call TRBD1 (7 bases). In germline, CDR1 is WSHSY, CDR2 SAAADI. The CDR3 extends over 14 amino acids. Trimming removed 11 bases at V and 2 bases at J, with 18 bases between. The DNA of the CDR3 is TGCGCCGCCTCGCAGGGGGGTTTACAAGAGACCCAGTACTTC. As protein: CAASQGGLQETQYF.

The CDR3 protein is CASSLVGAGSTDTQYF. The CDR3, as DNA: TGTGCCAGCAGCTTGGTTGGAGCGGGGTCCACAGATACGCAGTATTTT. This chain connects TRBV7-8 to TRBJ2-3, with 7 nucleotides matching TRBD2. CDR1 SGHVS and CDR2 FQNEAQ come from the germline V gene. The CDR3 is 16 residues long. V shed 3 bases and J 2 bases; nucleotides not matched to a gene: 8.

This chain connects TRBV27 to TRBJ2-1; 9 nucleotides align to TRBD2. Germline CDR1 MNHEY, CDR2 SMNVEV (reference sequence). After removal of 5 bases from V and 4 bases from J, the junction contained 3 bases not matched to a gene. There are 14 residues in the CDR3. The chain's CDR3 is CASSLAGTYNEQFF. The CDR3 region has the DNA TGTGCCAGCAGTCTAGCGGGAACGTACAATGAGCAGTTCTTC.

This clonotype has only one observation. The genes are TRBV28 and TRBJ1-2; D might be TRBD1 (5 bases). Germline V gene lookup returns CDR1 MDHEN and CDR2 SYDVKM. V was clipped by 2 bases and J by 6 bases, with 13 bases between them. This CDR3 region has 14 residues. CDR3 nucleotide sequence: TGTGCCAGCAGTTTAAGAACAGGAGGCGATGGCTACACCTTC. Encoded protein: CASSLRTGGDGYTF.

This rearrangement joins TRBV12-3 or TRBV12-4 to TRBJ2-5; a weak D match, TRBD1 (5 bases). V lost 2 bases, J lost 2 bases, and 15 bases lay in between. The CDR3 totals 16 residues. The chain's CDR3 is CASSLRVGPLQETQYF. Here the CDR3 DNA reads TGTGCCAGCAGTTTACGTGTGGGGCCCCTTCAAGAGACCCAGTACTTC.

This chain links TRBV11-2 with TRBJ2-3, with 9 bases matching TRBD2. Germline values: CDR1 SGHAT, CDR2 FQNNGV. Trimming took 5 bases from V and 1 from J; bases not matched to a gene: 4. The CDR3 has 15 amino acids. The CDR3: CASSPWTSGTDTQYF. In DNA, the CDR3 is TGTGCCAGCAGCCCCTGGACTAGCGGCACAGATACGCAGTATTTT.

The rearrangement uses TRBV20-1 and TRBJ2-1; no reliable D call. The V end was cut by 6 bases, the J end by 0 bases, with 12 bases between. From germline, CDR1 is DFQATT and CDR2 SNEGSKA (reference sequence). The CDR3 sequence is 14 residues long. The CDR3 DNA sequence: TGCAGTGCGGTCGGGCAGAGCTCCTACAATGAGCAGTTCTTC. Its protein is CSAVGQSSYNEQFF.

The rearrangement uses TRBV6-1 and TRBJ2-5; perhaps D is TRBD1 or TRBD2 (5 bases each). Germline CDR1 reads MNHNS; CDR2 reads SASEGT. Trimming pared 6 bases from V and 2 bases from J, leaving 13 bases between. The CDR3 extends over 14 amino acids. This CDR3 reads CASRTGRGQETQYF. CDR3 DNA: TGTGCCAGCAGGACGGGAAGGGGTCAAGAGACCCAGTACTTC.

The rearrangement joins TRBV20-1 to TRBJ2-3; TRBD2 matches at 11 bases. Germline CDR1 is DFQATT and CDR2 is SNEGSKA (reference sequence). V lost 5 bases, J lost 4 bases, and 2 bases stayed unmatched. This CDR3 has 13 amino acids. The CDR3 region has the DNA TGCAGTGCTGGGACTAGCGGACCAGATACGCAGTATTTT. Translated: CSAGTSGPDTQYF.

V usage is TRBV6-4 and J usage is TRBJ1-6; D is perhaps TRBD1 (5 bases). V lost 6 bases and J 7 bases, leaving 13 bases between the germline ends. Germline-derived CDR1 and CDR2 are MRHNA and SNTAGT. The CDR3 sequence is 14 residues long. CDR3 protein: CASSSSPGNSPLHF. The CDR3 DNA reads as TGTGCCAGCAGCAGTTCCCCAGGGAATTCACCCCTCCACTTT.

CDR3 loop: CASRLDRFAYEQYF. The CDR3 DNA follows: TGTGCCAGCAGGCTTGACAGGTTTGCCTACGAGCAGTACTTC. The chain uses TRBV27 and TRBJ2-7; D is possibly TRBD1 (6 bases). In germline, CDR1 is MNHEY, CDR2 SMNVEV (reference sequence). The CDR3 has 14 residues. V gave up 6 bases and J gave up 2 bases, with 14 bases separating them.

The genes are TRBV14 and TRBJ1-2; D possibly corresponds to TRBD1 (5 bases). V was pared by 5 bases and J by 5 bases, with 21 bases between. Germline V gives CDR1 SGHDN, CDR2 FVKESK. This CDR3 comprises 16 residues. CDR3 sequence: CASSGGSVWAAYGYTF. CDR3 nucleotide sequence: TGTGCCAGCAGCGGGGGGTCAGTTTGGGCAGCTTATGGCTACACCTTC.